These 20 T cell receptor beta chains came from one sample sequenced in a study of shared clonotypes between healthy human individuals. The assay was immunoSEQ multiplex PCR, and TCRdb's table has in-frame clones only and misses some. Found here are hundreds of thousands of clones, roughly 79% of them singletons; the top ten hold more than 10%. Sequencing input: PBMCs. The receptors derive from a middle-aged woman in good health. Some clones in this sample may be carry-over from other donors' samples.

This clone was picked up a small number of times. The rearrangement joins TRBV25-1 to TRBJ2-5; TRBD1 or TRBD2 may be the D gene (5 bases each). TRBJ2-7 matches the DNA end more closely, so the J call is doubtful. Germline V gene sequence: CDR1 MGHDK, CDR2 SYGVNS. The CDR3 runs 15 residues. The CDR3 DNA reads TGTGCCAGCAGGCCGTGGGGACCGAGCTCCTACGAGCAGTACTTC. The encoded protein is CASRPWGPSSYEQYF.

The chain has TRBV6-4 and TRBJ1-1; 9 bases map to TRBD1. The CDR3 has 14 amino acids. The trim removed 2 bases at V and 4 bases at J, leaving 2 bases unmatched. Germline assignment: CDR1 MRHNA and CDR2 SNTAGT. The CDR3 nucleotides are TGTGCCAGCAGTGACGGGACAGGGTGCACTGAAGCTTTCTTT. This translates into CASSDGTGCTEAFF.

This chain joins TRBV5-1 and TRBJ2-4; TRBD2 matches at 7 bases. CDR1 is SGHRS, CDR2 YFSETQ, per germline. CDR3 length equals 13 residues. Unmatched junction bases numbered 2, after V lost 0 bases and J lost 8 bases. DNA of the CDR3: TGCGCCAGCAGCTTGGGGAGCGGGGACATTCAGTACTTC. It yields the protein CASSLGSGDIQYF.

V is TRBV5-1 and J is TRBJ2-3; 9 positions agree with TRBD2. Germline CDR1 SGHRS, CDR2 YFSETQ. The CDR3 sequence is 15 residues long. The ends lost 2 bases at V and 3 bases at J; junction bases unmatched: 4. The CDR3 region is CASSFGSGRTDTQYF. As DNA, the CDR3 is TGCGCCAGCAGCTTTGGTAGCGGGAGAACAGATACGCAGTATTTT.

This rearrangement joins TRBV30 to TRBJ1-2; no clear D gene. V lost 1 base, J lost 0 bases, and 15 bases lay in between. This CDR3 spans 16 amino acids. Per the germline V gene, CDR1 is GTSNPN and CDR2 is SVGIG (reference sequence). The CDR3 DNA follows: TGTGCCTGGAGTGGGACCTCACACACCCCTAACTATGGCTACACCTTC. Translating it yields CAWSGTSHTPNYGYTF.

About this clone: This probably arose from a read error, given a far larger clone one base away. This CDR3 is also generated by other DNA sequences in the sample. This chain connects TRBV28 to TRBJ2-1; possible D gene TRBD2, 5 bases. Germline V gene lookup returns CDR1 MDHEN and CDR2 SYDVKM. The CDR3 extends over 16 amino acids. The CDR3 loop is CASSYPHGGSYNEQFF. Written as DNA, the CDR3 is TGTGCCAGTAGTTACCCTCACGGAGGTTCCTACAATGAGCAGTTCTTC.

The sample holds one count of this clone. The J gene is TRBJ1-5, the V gene TRBV7-2; no reliable D call. Between the trimmed V and J ends, which lost 7 bases and 6 bases, there was a span of 13 bases. The CDR3 is 13 residues long. Germline loops: CDR1 SGHTA, CDR2 FQGNSA. DNA of the CDR3: TGTGCCAGCACCCTCGATCGGGGTCAGCCCCAGCATTTT. Encoded protein: CASTLDRGQPQHF.

The table lists this clone with a few counts. The J gene is TRBJ2-2, the V gene TRBV28, with TRBD2 as a possible D gene (5 bases). The CDR3 spans 14 residues. The germline V and J ends were trimmed by 5 bases and 3 bases, with 10 bases remaining between them. Germline V lookup: CDR1 MDHEN, CDR2 SYDVKM. The CDR3 nucleotides are TGTGCCAGCAGTGCAACGGAGGACACCGGGGAGCTGTTTTTT. This codes for CASSATEDTGELFF.

This clone has more than one count but fewer than ten. V gene TRBV29-1 combines with J gene TRBJ2-5, with D unresolved. The CDR3 totals 12 residues. CDR1 SQVTM and CDR2 ANQGSEA come from the germline V gene. The V gene lost 7 bases and the J gene lost 3 bases, with 12 bases spanning the gap. The CDR3 here is CSASDDKETQYF. Here the CDR3 DNA reads TGCAGCGCCTCGGACGATAAAGAGACCCAGTACTTC.

This clone was picked up a small number of times. The CDR3: CASSSPGYQETQYF. In DNA form, the CDR3 reads TGTGCCAGCAGCTCCCCGGGGTACCAAGAGACCCAGTACTTC. J is TRBJ2-5 and V is TRBV7-6; maybe TRBD2 (5 bases). CDR3 size: 14 residues. V gave up 4 bases and J gave up 0 bases, with 9 bases separating them. In germline, CDR1 is SGHVS, CDR2 FNYEAQ.

The rearrangement links TRBV5-4 to TRBJ2-7; 9 nucleotides align to TRBD2. The ends lost 5 bases at V and 0 bases at J; junction bases unmatched: 6. This CDR3 comprises 15 residues. Germline CDR1 is SGHNT and CDR2 is YYREEE (reference sequence). The CDR3 sequence is CASRVGLASSYEQYF. DNA of the CDR3: TGTGCCAGCAGAGTCGGACTAGCGAGCTCCTACGAGCAGTACTTC.

The V call is TRBV7-9, the J call TRBJ2-5, with D tentatively TRBD2 (5 bases). Trimming removed 1 base from V and 5 bases from J, with 14 bases in between. The CDR3 is 15 residues long. CDR1 is SEHNR, CDR2 FQNEAQ, per germline (reference sequence). CDR3 bases: TGTGCCAGCAGCTTAGGCGGGTTGCGAGGCGAGACCCAGTACTTC. It specifies CASSLGGLRGETQYF. Complete variable domain (other parts from reference TRBV7-9 and TRBJ2-5): DTGVSQNPRHKITKRGQNVTFRCDPISEHNRLYWYRQTLGQGPEFLTYFQNEAQLEKSRLLSDRFSAERPKGSFSTLEIQRTEQGDSAMYLCASSLGGLRGETQYFGPGTRLLVL.

This rearrangement joins TRBV30 to TRBJ2-1; 8 positions agree with TRBD2. The CDR3 totals 14 residues. Germline V gene lookup returns CDR1 GTSNPN and CDR2 SVGIG (reference sequence). CDR3 bases: TGTGCTCAGGACCGGGGACTAGTCAACAATGAGCAGTTCTTC. Protein: CAQDRGLVNNEQFF.

The CDR3 bases are TGTGCCAGCAGCCGATCCGTACTAGCGGAATACGAGCAGTACTTC. Translating it yields CASSRSVLAEYEQYF. This chain joins TRBV4-2 and TRBJ2-7; 8 bases agree with TRBD2. This CDR3 region has 15 residues. Germline V gene data show CDR1 as LGHNA and CDR2 as YNFKEQ. The J segment lost 4 bases and the V segment lost 4 bases, leaving 9 bases of the junction unmatched.

The chain is built from TRBV27 and TRBJ2-5; 7 bases are a match to TRBD1. The DNA end lines up better with TRBJ2-7; the J call may be wrong. The CDR3 is 15 residues long. Germline assignment: CDR1 MNHEY and CDR2 SMNVEV (reference sequence). CDR3 sequence (DNA): TGTGCCAGCAGTTTATCGACAGGGCGGGCATACGAGCAGTACTTC. Protein: CASSLSTGRAYEQYF.

This clone was seen more than once but under ten times. J is TRBJ1-1 and V is TRBV29-1; D possibly corresponds to TRBD1 (6 bases). The CDR3 sequence is 15 residues long. Germline V gene sequence: CDR1 SQVTM, CDR2 ANQGSEA. The V gene lost 6 bases and the J gene lost 1 base, with 18 bases spanning the gap. In DNA form, the CDR3 reads TGCAGCGTCCTTGGTGCGGGGACATGGAACACTGAAGCTTTCTTT. Translated, it gives CSVLGAGTWNTEAFF.

The genes are TRBV2 and TRBJ2-3; D is ambiguous. The V end lost 6 bases, the J end lost 5 bases, and 12 bases lay between the germline ends. CDR1 and CDR2 from the germline V gene are SNHLY and FYNNEI. CDR3 length equals 13 residues. The CDR3 region has the DNA TGTGCCAGCAGGAGCCGGGTTTTAGATACGCAGTATTTT. Translated, it gives CASRSRVLDTQYF.

This clone was recorded only once. The rearrangement uses TRBV18 and TRBJ1-5; the D is unclear. This CDR3 spans 15 amino acids. Per the germline V gene, CDR1 is KGHSH and CDR2 is LQKENI. V was pared by 3 bases and J by 5 bases, with 14 bases between. The CDR3: CASSPRPGKDQPQHF. Here the CDR3 DNA reads TGTGCCAGCTCACCCCGACCCGGGAAAGATCAGCCCCAGCATTTT.

The chain combines TRBV10-3 with TRBJ2-1; no clear D gene. The germline V gene has CDR1 ENHRY and CDR2 SYGVKD. V was shortened by 2 bases and J by 6 bases, with 17 bases between the two germline ends. The CDR3 is 16 amino acids. The CDR3 sequence: CAISERKAEQSNEQFF. Written as DNA, the CDR3 is TGTGCCATCAGTGAGAGGAAGGCCGAGCAGAGCAATGAGCAGTTCTTC.

V and J are TRBV25-1 and TRBJ2-5; 7 bases are shared with TRBD1. This CDR3 has 16 amino acids. Trimming at V came to 3 bases and at J to 0 bases, leaving 7 bases not matched to a gene. Germline loops: CDR1 MGHDK, CDR2 SYGVNS. CDR3 protein: CASSEGDSRNQETQYF. The CDR3 nucleotides read TGTGCCAGCAGTGAGGGGGACAGTCGGAACCAAGAGACCCAGTACTTC.